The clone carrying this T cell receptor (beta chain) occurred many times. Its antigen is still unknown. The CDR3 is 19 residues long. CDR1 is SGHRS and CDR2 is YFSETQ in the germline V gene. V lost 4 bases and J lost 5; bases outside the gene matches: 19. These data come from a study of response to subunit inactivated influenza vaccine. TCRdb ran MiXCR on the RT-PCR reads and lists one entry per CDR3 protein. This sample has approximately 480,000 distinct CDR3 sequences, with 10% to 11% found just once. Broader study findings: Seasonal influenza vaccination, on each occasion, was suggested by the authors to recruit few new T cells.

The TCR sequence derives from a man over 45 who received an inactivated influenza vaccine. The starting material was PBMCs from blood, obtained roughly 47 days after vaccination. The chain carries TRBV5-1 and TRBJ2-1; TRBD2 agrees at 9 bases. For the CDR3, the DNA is TGCGCCAGCAGCCAGAGGGGAACTTTAGCGGGAGTGGGAGACAATGAGCAGTTCTTC. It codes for CASSQRGTLAGVGDNEQFF.